The 27 T cell receptor beta chains below all came from one sample that was sequenced in a study of shared T cell receptors in the human thymus (TCRdb year 2021). The library relied on the immunoSEQ multiplex PCR assay. TCRdb provides this immuneACCESS table in a form limited to in-frame rearrangements. Some clones are lacking; in checked studies, under half of them reflect an unresolved V gene, and why the rest are absent is not known. Present in this sample are roughly 660,000 clones, 85% to 90% of which were seen just once. The ten largest clones capture 0.008% to 0.011% of the sample. These same data were also listed under a study on human thymus T cells.

Material for sequencing was thymocytes. All receptors derive from a boy younger than two with a congenital heart defect. Donor details come from another sample of the same person, matched by shared clones.

The gene calls are TRBV5-1 and TRBJ2-5; 9 bases are shared with TRBD1. CDR3 length: 14 residues. The germline V gene has CDR1 SGHRS and CDR2 YFSETQ. The V gene end was trimmed by 4 bases and the J gene end by 3 bases; junction bases not matched to a gene: 4. CDR3 in amino acids: CASSVGQGEETQYF. CDR3 DNA sequence: TGCGCCAGCAGCGTGGGACAGGGTGAAGAGACCCAGTACTTC.

The chain uses TRBV5-1 and TRBJ2-1, with TRBD2 identical over 7 bases. The J segment lost 4 bases and the V segment lost 2 bases, leaving 9 bases of the junction unmatched. Per germline, CDR1 SGHRS and CDR2 YFSETQ. There are 16 residues in the CDR3. The CDR3 DNA reads TGCGCCAGCAGCTTAGTTTGGCTAGCGGAATACAATGAGCAGTTCTTC. Protein sequence: CASSLVWLAEYNEQFF.

V gene TRBV30 combines with J gene TRBJ2-7; D is uncertain. Trimming stripped 0 bases from V and 5 bases from J, with 11 bases between. CDR1 and CDR2 (germline): GTSNPN, SVGIG (reference sequence). The CDR3 sequence is 13 residues long. In DNA, the CDR3 is TGTGCCTGGAGTGTGGTTCCTACCCACGAGCAGTACTTC. It is translated as CAWSVVPTHEQYF.

This clone showed up just a few times. The genes are TRBV28 and TRBJ1-2; 11 bases match TRBD1. The germline gives CDR1 MDHEN, CDR2 SYDVKM. The CDR3 consists of 15 residues. J was trimmed by 5 bases and V by 6 bases; bases with no gene match: 8. The CDR3 here is CASRLGTGGKYGYTF. For the CDR3, the DNA is TGTGCCAGCAGGCTTGGGACAGGGGGAAAGTATGGCTACACCTTC.

The gene calls are TRBV11-2 and TRBJ2-1, with 11 bases aligning to TRBD2. There are 18 residues in the CDR3. The germline V gene encodes CDR1 SGHAT and CDR2 FQNNGV. The junction had 12 bases not matched to a gene; V was cut back by 0 bases and J by 8 bases. The chain's CDR3 is CASSLESLSGRAQDEQFF. For the CDR3, the DNA is TGTGCCAGCAGCTTAGAATCCCTTAGCGGGAGGGCCCAGGATGAGCAGTTCTTC.

The genes are TRBV12-5 and TRBJ2-1, with 10 nucleotides matching TRBD1. The CDR3 consists of 16 residues. Germline V gives CDR1 LGHNT, CDR2 FRNRAP. The V and J ends lost 5 bases and 6 bases, in that order; junction bases with no gene match: 10. The CDR3 DNA reads as TGTGCTAGTGGTACCCCGGACAGGGGGTTTACCAATGAGCAGTTCTTC. Protein sequence: CASGTPDRGFTNEQFF.

This sequence joins TRBV29-1 and TRBJ1-1; 7 bases are a match to TRBD1. The CDR3 has 16 amino acids. Per the germline V gene, CDR1 is SQVTM and CDR2 is ANQGSEA. With 2 bases clipped from V and 1 base from J, the junction kept 10 bases outside the gene matches. CDR3 bases: TGCAGCGTTGAAAAAGGGGGACAGCAGCAGAACACTGAAGCTTTCTTT. Translated, it gives CSVEKGGQQQNTEAFF.

The chain uses TRBV4-1 and TRBJ2-1, with 11 bases fitting TRBD2. The CDR3 loop spans 18 amino acids. Germline V gene lookup returns CDR1 MGHRA and CDR2 YSYEKL. J was trimmed by 2 bases and V by 0 bases; bases with no gene match: 6. The CDR3 coding sequence is TGCGCCAGCAGCCAAGATCTAGGGACTAGCGGCACCTACAATGAGCAGTTCTTC. Protein sequence: CASSQDLGTSGTYNEQFF.

A single count supports this clone. The V gene is TRBV2, the J gene TRBJ2-5; 8 bases are a match to TRBD1. The trim removed 4 bases at V and 5 bases at J, leaving 6 bases unmatched. CDR3 length: 14 residues. Per germline, CDR1 SNHLY and CDR2 FYNNEI. CDR3 in DNA: TGTGCCAGCAGTGTAGGGCAGGGGGCTGAGACCCAGTACTTC. This codes for CASSVGQGAETQYF.

This rearrangement joins TRBV28 to TRBJ2-1; 8 bases map to TRBD1. The junction had 11 bases not matched to a gene; V was cut back by 6 bases and J by 4 bases. This CDR3 is 16 amino acids long. The V gene's germline CDR1 is MDHEN and CDR2 SYDVKM. The CDR3 protein is CASRTSRTGFYNEQFF. The DNA for the CDR3 is TGTGCCAGCAGGACGTCGAGGACAGGGTTTTACAATGAGCAGTTCTTC. The full variable domain, its missing parts supplied by reference TRBV28 and TRBJ2-1, is DVKVTQSSRYLVKRTGEKVFLECVQDMDHENMFWYRQDPGLGLRLIYFSYDVKMKEKGDIPEGYSVSREKKERFSLILESASTNQTSMYLCASRTSRTGFYNEQFFGPGTRLTVL.

This clone showed up just once. The V gene is TRBV5-1, the J gene TRBJ2-7; 8 nucleotides align to TRBD2. The CDR3 is 15 residues long. In germline, CDR1 is SGHRS, CDR2 YFSETQ. With V trimmed by 3 bases and J by 0 bases, 5 bases remained unmatched. The CDR3 reads CASSSTSVSSYEQYF. DNA for the CDR3: TGCGCCAGCAGCTCGACTAGCGTAAGCTCCTACGAGCAGTACTTC.

The V and J genes are TRBV4-3 and TRBJ2-1; weak D call: TRBD1 (5 bases). The V end lost 4 bases, the J end lost 0 bases, and 13 bases lay between the germline ends. Germline CDR1 is LGHNA and CDR2 is YSLEER. The CDR3 totals 16 residues. The CDR3 region is CASSLYGDSSYNEQFF. DNA for the CDR3: TGCGCCAGCAGCCTATATGGCGACAGCTCCTACAATGAGCAGTTCTTC.

The chain couples TRBV28 to TRBJ2-7; the D gene is possibly TRBD2 (5 bases). Per germline, CDR1 MDHEN and CDR2 SYDVKM. V lost 8 bases, J lost 4 bases, and 6 bases lay in between. This CDR3 region has 10 residues. Here the CDR3 reads CASGGYEQYF. The DNA of the CDR3 is TGTGCCAGCGGCGGGTACGAGCAGTACTTC.

The chain is built from TRBV9 and TRBJ2-1, with D possibly being TRBD1 (5 bases). In germline, CDR1 is SGDLS, CDR2 YYNGEE. Trimming shortened V by 0 bases and J by 8 bases, and 9 bases separated the two germline ends. The CDR3 length is 13 residues. The CDR3 region is CASSVGKGHEQFF. In DNA form, the CDR3 reads TGTGCCAGCAGCGTAGGAAAGGGGCATGAGCAGTTCTTC.

The chain employs TRBV5-4 and TRBJ2-5; TRBD2 might be the D (6 bases). V lost 4 bases and J lost 4, with 23 bases in between. Germline V CDR1 and CDR2: SGHNT, YYREEE (reference sequence). There are 17 residues in the CDR3. CDR3 bases: TGTGCCAGCAGCCCCACCGGCACTAGCATGGGTAGAGAGACCCAGTACTTC. This gives the protein CASSPTGTSMGRETQYF.

This chain links TRBV12-1 with TRBJ2-5; the D call in the table, TRBD2, was not verified against the DNA. TRBV12-1 is a recognized pseudogene. CDR3 size: 11 residues. The CDR3: CASSQRGTQYF. In nucleotides, the CDR3 is TGTGCCAGCAGCCAACGGGGGACCCAGTACTTC.

CDR3 coding DNA: TGTGCCAGCAGCCCCCCGGGGGGTGTTAATGAAAAACTGTTTTTT. Translating it yields CASSPPGGVNEKLFF. V and J are TRBV2 and TRBJ1-4; a weak D match, TRBD1 (5 bases). The length of the CDR3 is 15 residues. V was cut by 6 bases and J by 4 bases, with 15 bases left in between. Germline CDR1 reads SNHLY; CDR2 reads FYNNEI.

The chain employs TRBV4-3 and TRBJ1-2; D is uncertain. The CDR3 consists of 17 residues. Germline lookup yields CDR1 LGHNA and CDR2 YSLEER. Trimming stripped 4 bases from V and 7 bases from J, with 25 bases between. CDR3 coding DNA: TGCGCCAGCAGCCCGACAATGGGCGGGATGGCTTTGAGTGGCTACACCTTC. Encoded protein: CASSPTMGGMALSGYTF.

The chain combines TRBV5-1 with TRBJ2-1, with D maybe TRBD2 (6 bases). CDR3 length: 15 amino acids. The V end lost 1 base, the J end lost 0 bases, and 8 bases lay between the germline ends. The germline V gene has CDR1 SGHRS and CDR2 YFSETQ. CDR3 DNA sequence: TGCGCCAGCAGCTTGAGGCGGGGCTCCTACAATGAGCAGTTCTTC. It codes for CASSLRRGSYNEQFF.

As DNA, the CDR3 is TGTGCCAGCGCCGGGAATATCGGGAGTCGGGAGACCCAGTACTTC. This sequence encodes CASAGNIGSRETQYF. V gene TRBV6-5 combines with J gene TRBJ2-5; D is perhaps TRBD2 (6 bases). Germline CDR1 MNHEY, CDR2 SVGAGI. This CDR3 has 15 residues. The V gene lost 8 bases and the J gene lost 5 bases, with 21 bases spanning the gap.

The rearrangement links TRBV19 to TRBJ1-4; D is undetermined. CDR1 and CDR2 from the germline V gene are LNHDA and SQIVND (reference sequence). V lost 6 bases and J lost 6, with 8 bases in between. The CDR3 contains 12 residues. This chain's CDR3 is CASRNKDEKLFF. The DNA of the CDR3 is TGTGCCAGTAGAAACAAAGATGAAAAACTGTTTTTT.

This chain uses TRBV5-1 with TRBJ1-5; D is possibly TRBD1 (6 bases). Trimming removed 4 bases from V and 0 bases from J, with 14 bases in between. The CDR3 is made up of 16 amino acids. Looked up from germline, CDR1 is SGHRS and CDR2 is YFSETQ. Here the CDR3 reads CASSPSDSFSNQPQHF. CDR3 sequence (DNA): TGCGCCAGCAGCCCCTCGGACAGCTTTAGCAATCAGCCCCAGCATTTT. Full variable domain (outside the CDR3, taken from reference TRBV5-1 and TRBJ1-5): KAGVTQTPRYLIKTRGQQVTLSCSPISGHRSVSWYQQTPGQGLQFLFEYFSETQRNKGNFPGRFSGRQFSNSRSEMNVSTLELGDSALYLCASSPSDSFSNQPQHFGDGTRLSIL.

A note on this clone: Other nucleotide sequences in the sample specify the same CDR3. The genes are TRBV15 and TRBJ2-7, with 8 bases lining up with TRBD1. Germline V gives CDR1 LNHNV, CDR2 YYDKDF (reference sequence). The V and J ends lost 0 bases and 4 bases, in that order; junction bases with no gene match: 5. This CDR3 comprises 15 residues. CDR3 nucleotides: TGTGCCACCAGCAGAGATGCAGGGGGCTCTTACGAGCAGTACTTC. Translation gives CATSRDAGGSYEQYF.

This clone showed up just once. J is TRBJ1-1 and V is TRBV4-2; D uncertain. CDR3 length: 13 residues. CDR1 is LGHNA and CDR2 is YNFKEQ in the germline V gene. The V end lost 4 bases, the J end lost 1 base, and 7 bases lay between the germline ends. DNA for the CDR3: TGTGCCAGCAGCCTTAACAGGAACACTGAAGCTTTCTTT. This sequence encodes CASSLNRNTEAFF.

CDR3 in amino acids: CASSQETGLAGGSTGELFF. DNA for the CDR3: TGCGCCAGCAGCCAAGAGACAGGACTAGCGGGAGGAAGCACCGGGGAGCTGTTTTTT. The chain recombines TRBV4-3 with TRBJ2-2; TRBD2 matches 14 bases. The germline V gene has CDR1 LGHNA and CDR2 YSLEER. Trimming took 0 bases from V and 4 from J; bases not matched to a gene: 7. The CDR3 contains 19 residues.

V gene TRBV10-2 combines with J gene TRBJ2-3; TRBD1 aligns across 8 bases. The CDR3 loop spans 14 amino acids. Trimming cost V 7 bases and J 5 bases; bases outside gene matches: 8. Per the germline V gene, CDR1 is WSHSY and CDR2 is SAAADI. The CDR3 nucleotides are TGCGCCAGCATGATGACAGGGGAGATAGATACGCAGTATTTT. Translation gives CASMMTGEIDTQYF.

The chain joins TRBV30 to TRBJ2-3, with 16 bases aligning to TRBD2. V lost 8 bases, J lost 4 bases, and 3 bases stayed unmatched. Germline CDR1 is GTSNPN and CDR2 is SVGIG (reference sequence). This CDR3 comprises 14 residues. The CDR3 sequence: CAGTSGRVPDTQYF. Written as DNA, the CDR3 is TGTGCCGGGACTAGCGGGAGGGTCCCAGATACGCAGTATTTT.